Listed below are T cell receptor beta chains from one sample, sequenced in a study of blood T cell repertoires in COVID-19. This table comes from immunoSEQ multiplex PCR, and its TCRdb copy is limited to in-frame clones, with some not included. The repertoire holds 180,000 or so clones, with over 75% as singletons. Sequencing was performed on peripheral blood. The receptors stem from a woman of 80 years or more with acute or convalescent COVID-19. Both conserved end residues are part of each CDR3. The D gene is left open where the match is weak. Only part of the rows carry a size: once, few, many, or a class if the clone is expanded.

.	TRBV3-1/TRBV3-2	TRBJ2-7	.	TGTGCCAGCAGCCAGAACAGGGCAGGAGAGCAGTACTTC	CASSQNRAGEQYF
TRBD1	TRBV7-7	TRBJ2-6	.	TGTGCCAGCAGCACCGGGACAGGCGACTCTGGGGCCAACGTCCTGACTTTC	CASSTGTGDSGANVLTF
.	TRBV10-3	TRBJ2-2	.	TGTGCCATCACCCCCTCTACTCCAGGGGTGAACACCGGGGAGCTGTTTTTT	CAITPSTPGVNTGELFF
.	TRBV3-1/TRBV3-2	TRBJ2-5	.	TGTGCCAGCAGCCAAGATCCGGGGTTCTCGACCCAGTACTTC	CASSQDPGFSTQYF
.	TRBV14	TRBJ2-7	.	TGTGCCAGCAGCCTAAGTCGGTACGAGCAGTACTTC	CASSLSRYEQYF
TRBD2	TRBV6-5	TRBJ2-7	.	TGTGCCAGTACTGGACTAGCTGCTGGCGAGCAGTACTTC	CASTGLAAGEQYF
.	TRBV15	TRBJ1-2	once	TGTGCCACCAGCCGGTGGACAGCTCAGTATGGCTACACCTTC	CATSRWTAQYGYTF
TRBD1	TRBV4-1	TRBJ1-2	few	TGCGCCAGCAGCCTCGGACAGGGGAAGTATGGCTACACCTTC	CASSLGQGKYGYTF
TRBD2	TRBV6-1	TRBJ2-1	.	TGTGCCAGCAGCGAAGGACTAGCGGGCTCTTTCTACAATGAGCAGTTCTTC	CASSEGLAGSFYNEQFF
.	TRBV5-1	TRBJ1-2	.	TGCGCCAGCAGCTTGGTATCCGCGAACGGCTACACCTTC	CASSLVSANGYTF
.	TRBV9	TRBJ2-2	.	TGTGCCAGCAGCGTAGGTCAGGCCCCGGTGAACACCGGGGAGCTGTTTTTT	CASSVGQAPVNTGELFF
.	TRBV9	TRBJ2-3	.	TGTGCCAGCAGCGTAAGTGCTAGCGTACGCACAGATACGCAGTATTTT	CASSVSASVRTDTQYF
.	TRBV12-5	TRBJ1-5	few	TGTGCTAGTGGTTTTGGCGGGGGAGGGGGGCCCCAGCATTTT	CASGFGGGGGPQHF
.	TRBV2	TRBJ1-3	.	TGTGCCAGCAACCTAGACAGAGCTGGAAACACCATATATTTT	CASNLDRAGNTIYF
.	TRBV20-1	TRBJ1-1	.	TGCAGTGCTAGAGCCGGGACAGAAGCTTTCTTT	CSARAGTEAFF
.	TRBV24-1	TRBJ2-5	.	TGTGCCACCAGTGATCGGACAGTCAATCAAGAGACCCAGTACTTC	CATSDRTVNQETQYF
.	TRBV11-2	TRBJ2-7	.	TGTGCCAGCAGCTTAGGCCCCGGGCCAGGGGTCTACGAGCAGTACTTC	CASSLGPGPGVYEQYF
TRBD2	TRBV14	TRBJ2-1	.	TGTGCCAGCAGCCAGTGGCGGGGGGTCGATGAGCAGTTCTTC	CASSQWRGVDEQFF
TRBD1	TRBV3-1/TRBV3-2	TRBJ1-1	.	TGTGCCAGCAGCAGACAGGGGGCCGATGAAGCTTTCTTT	CASSRQGADEAFF
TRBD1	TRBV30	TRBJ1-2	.	TGTGCCTGGAGTGTACAGGGGCAGTATGGCTACACCTTC	CAWSVQGQYGYTF
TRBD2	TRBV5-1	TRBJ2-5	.	TGCGCCAGCAGCACGGCCGGGACTAGCGAAGAGACCCAGTACTTC	CASSTAGTSEETQYF
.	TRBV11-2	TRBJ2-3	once	TGTGCCAGCAGCTTAGATCGGGGGGATACGCAGTATTTT	CASSLDRGDTQYF
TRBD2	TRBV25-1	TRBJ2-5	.	TGTGCCAGCAGTGCGGCGGCGGGAGGGCCGTGGCAAGAGACCCAGTACTTC	CASSAAAGGPWQETQYF
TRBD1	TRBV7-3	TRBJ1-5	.	TGTGCCAGCAGCGCATCGGGACAGGGGGCGAATCAGCCCCAGCATTTT	CASSASGQGANQPQHF
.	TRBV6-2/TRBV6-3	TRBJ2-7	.	TGTGCCAGCAGTTTGCCGTACCACAACTACGAGCAGTACTTC	CASSLPYHNYEQYF
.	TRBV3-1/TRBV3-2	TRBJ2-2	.	TGTGCCAGCAGCCAAGGGGGCGGGGCGAACACCGGGGAGCTGTTTTTT	CASSQGGGANTGELFF
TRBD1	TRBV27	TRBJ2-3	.	TGTGCCAGCAGAAGAGCCGGGACAGGGGCCACAGATACGCAGTATTTT	CASRRAGTGATDTQYF
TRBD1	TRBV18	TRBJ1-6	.	TGTGCCAGCTCAACGACAGGGGTTGACTCACCCCTCCACTTT	CASSTTGVDSPLHF
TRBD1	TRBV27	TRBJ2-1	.	TGTGCCAGCAGTTTAAAGGGGGACAGGGTTTCCTACAATGAGCAGTTCTTC	CASSLKGDRVSYNEQFF
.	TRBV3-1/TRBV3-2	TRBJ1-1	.	TGTGCCAGCAGCCAGGGGGGTGTGAACACTGAAGCTTTCTTT	CASSQGGVNTEAFF
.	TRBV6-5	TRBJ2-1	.	TGTGCCAGCAGTAGACTGGGGGGTAATGAGCAGTTCTTC	CASSRLGGNEQFF
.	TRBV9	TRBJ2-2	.	TGTGCCAGCAGCACAAGGAGGCTCCCGAACACCGGGGAGCTGTTTTTT	CASSTRRLPNTGELFF
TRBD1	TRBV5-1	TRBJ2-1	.	TGCGCCAGCAGCAAGCACGGGGACAGCCTTTACAATGAGCAGTTCTTC	CASSKHGDSLYNEQFF
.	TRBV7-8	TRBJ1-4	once	TGTGCCAGCAGCTTAGTCCGGGCCCGGGGTGAAAAACTGTTTTTT	CASSLVRARGEKLFF
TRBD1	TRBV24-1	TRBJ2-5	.	TGTGCCACCAGTGACCGGGGACAGGGCAACCAAGAGACCCAGTACTTC	CATSDRGQGNQETQYF
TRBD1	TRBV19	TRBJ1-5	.	TGTGCCAGTGATCGCGGGGACAGCCATTTTAATCAGCCCCAGCATTTT	CASDRGDSHFNQPQHF
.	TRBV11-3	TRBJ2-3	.	TGTGCCAGCAGCCCTACCGGGGGAGATACGCAGTATTTT	CASSPTGGDTQYF
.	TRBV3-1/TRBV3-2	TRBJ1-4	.	TGTGCCAGCAGCCAAGAGGTAGTCGGGATGCGGGAAAAACTGTTTTTT	CASSQEVVGMREKLFF
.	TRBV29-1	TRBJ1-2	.	TGCAGCGTTGGGGGGGGAAGGAGCGGCTACACCTTC	CSVGGGRSGYTF
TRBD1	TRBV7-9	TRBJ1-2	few	TGTGCCAGCAGCTCCACCAACAGGGGTTCGGCCTATGGCTACACCTTC	CASSSTNRGSAYGYTF
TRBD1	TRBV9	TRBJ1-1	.	TGTGCCAGCAGCGCAACAGGGGGCCTGAACACTGAAGCTTTCTTT	CASSATGGLNTEAFF
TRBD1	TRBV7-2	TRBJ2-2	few	TGTGCCAGCAGCATGGGGACAGGCGGGACCGGGGAGCTGTTTTTT	CASSMGTGGTGELFF
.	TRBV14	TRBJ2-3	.	TGTGCCAGCACCCCTCGGGGAACAGATACGCAGTATTTT	CASTPRGTDTQYF
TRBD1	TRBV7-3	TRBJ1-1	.	TGTGCCAGCAGCCCGACAGGGATGAACACTGAAGCTTTCTTT	CASSPTGMNTEAFF
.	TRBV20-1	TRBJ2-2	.	TGCAGTGCTAGTAAACAGGTTGGCGGGGAGCTGTTTTTT	CSASKQVGGELFF
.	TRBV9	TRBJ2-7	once	TGTGCCAGCAGCGTAGATGGCGGGAAGGCCCACGAGCAGTACTTC	CASSVDGGKAHEQYF
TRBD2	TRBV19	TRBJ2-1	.	TGTGCCAGTACCCTGACGGGAGGTCGGTACAATGAGCAGTTCTTC	CASTLTGGRYNEQFF
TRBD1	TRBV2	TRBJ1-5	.	TGTGCCAGCAGTGAACTAGGACAGGACACCAATCAGCCCCAGCATTTT	CASSELGQDTNQPQHF
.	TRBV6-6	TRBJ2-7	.	TGTGCCACCTCGGACGGGGCCTACGAGCAGTACTTC	CATSDGAYEQYF
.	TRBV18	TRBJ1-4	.	TGTGCCAGCTCGTCCAGGGGTGGCAATGAAAAACTGTTTTTT	CASSSRGGNEKLFF
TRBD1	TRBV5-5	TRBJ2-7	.	TGTGCCAGCACGATACCACCCGGGACAGGGGCCTACGAGCAGTACTTC	CASTIPPGTGAYEQYF
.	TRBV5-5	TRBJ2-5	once	TGTGCCAGCAGCTTGCGGGAACAGGGCACTGAGACCCAGTACTTC	CASSLREQGTETQYF
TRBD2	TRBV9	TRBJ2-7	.	TGTGCCAGCAGCCCCCGGACTAGCGGGGGTTCCTACGAGCAGTACTTC	CASSPRTSGGSYEQYF
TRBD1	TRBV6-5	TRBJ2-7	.	TGTGCCAGCAGTTACTCTCCACACAGGGGCGAGCAGTACTTC	CASSYSPHRGEQYF
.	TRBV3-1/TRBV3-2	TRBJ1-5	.	TGTGCCAGCAGCCAAGCCTACGATCAGCCCCAGCATTTT	CASSQAYDQPQHF
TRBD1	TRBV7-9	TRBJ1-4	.	TGTGCCAGCAGCTCCACCCGAATGGACAGGGGTGATGTTGAAAAACTGTTTTTT	CASSSTRMDRGDVEKLFF
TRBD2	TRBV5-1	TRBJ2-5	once	TGCGCCAGCGGAGGGGAGGGCGGGACCCAGTACTTC	CASGGEGGTQYF
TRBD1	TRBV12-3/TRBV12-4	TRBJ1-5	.	TGTGCCAGCAGCCGAGACAGGGGTGAGCCCCAGCATTTT	CASSRDRGEPQHF